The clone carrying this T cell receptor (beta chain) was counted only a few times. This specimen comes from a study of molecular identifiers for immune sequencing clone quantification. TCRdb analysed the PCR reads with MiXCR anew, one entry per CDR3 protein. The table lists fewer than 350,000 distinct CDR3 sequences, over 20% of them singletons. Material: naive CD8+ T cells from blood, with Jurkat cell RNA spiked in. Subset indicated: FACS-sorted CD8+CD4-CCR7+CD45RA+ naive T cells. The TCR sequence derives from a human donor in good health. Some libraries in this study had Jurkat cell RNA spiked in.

CDR3 sequence reads: CASSPSGVSTQPQHF. The CDR3 DNA reads TGTGCCAGCAGTCCTTCAGGGGTCTCCACTCAGCCCCAGCATTTT. The chain joins TRBV9 to TRBJ1-5, with D possibly matching TRBD1 (6 bases). Germline CDR1 reads SGDLS; CDR2 reads YYNGEE. This CDR3 is built from 15 residues. The V and J ends lost 5 bases and 6 bases respectively, with 18 bases between them. The full variable domain, with the rest looked up from reference TRBV9 and TRBJ1-5, is DSGVTQTPKHLITATGQRVTLRCSPRSGDLSVYWYQQSLDQGLQFLIQYYNGEERAKGNILERFSAQQFPDLHSELNLSSLELGDSALYFCASSPSGVSTQPQHFGDGTRLSIL.